The 2 T cell receptor beta chains presented below share a single source sample, sequenced in a study of Ad26.COV2.S vaccination and SARS-CoV-2 variants. Indicated treatment: 19 received Ad26.COV2.S at low or high dose, single or two shots; 5 received placebo; per-sample allocation not given. Sampling occurred on day 63 after the first vaccine or placebo injection. Profiling relied on immunoSEQ multiplex PCR, and the TCRdb table lists in-frame clones only, not all of them. This table has approximately 420,000 clones, less than 90% appearing once. This specimen consisted of peripheral blood, obtained in a trial of Ad26.COV2.S vaccine versus placebo. These receptors were taken from a person between 18 and 60 years old who received the Ad26.COV2.S COVID-19 vaccine or a placebo.

The V gene is TRBV5-6, the J gene TRBJ1-1; D possibly corresponds to TRBD1 (6 bases). CDR3 length equals 15 residues. Germline V gives CDR1 SGHDT, CDR2 YYEEEE. Between the trimmed V and J ends, which lost 4 bases and 0 bases, there was a span of 13 bases. This CDR3 reads CASSPTTGMNTEAFF. Here the CDR3 DNA reads TGTGCCAGCAGCCCAACGACAGGAATGAACACTGAAGCTTTCTTT.

V and J are TRBV19 and TRBJ1-1; the D gene is possibly TRBD1 (6 bases). Germline-derived CDR1 and CDR2 are LNHDA and SQIVND (reference sequence). Deletions cut 8 bases from V and 4 bases from J, with 14 bases between. There are 13 residues in the CDR3. CDR3 bases: TGTGCCAGTGAATACAGGGTGGGCACTGAAGCTTTCTTT. This codes for CASEYRVGTEAFF. Full variable domain (remainder filled in from reference TRBV19 and TRBJ1-1): DGGITQSPKYLFRKEGQNVTLSCEQNLNHDAMYWYRQDPGQGLRLIYYSQIVNDFQKGDIAEGYSVSREKKESFPLTVTSAQKNPTAFYLCASEYRVGTEAFFGQGTRLTVV.